Following are 2 T cell receptor beta chains from one sample sequenced in a study of cytomegalovirus exposure and HLA in healthy donors. This PCR relied on a set of 60 Vbeta primers and 13 Jbeta primers. Produced via immunoSEQ multiplex PCR; TCRdb's table is partial and in-frame only. Of more than 85,000 clones detected, 84% appear once; the ten largest clones hold more than 0.95%. Specimen: PBMCs. Receptor source: a woman younger than 30 in good health and CMV-seronegative.

This chain links TRBV28 with TRBJ2-5; TRBD2 matches at 7 bases. CDR1 and CDR2 from the germline V gene are MDHEN and SYDVKM. The V and J ends lost 2 bases and 4 bases, in that order; junction bases with no gene match: 10. The CDR3 has 16 amino acids. The CDR3 protein is CASSLPPPGEGETQYF. The CDR3 coding sequence is TGTGCCAGCAGTTTACCCCCCCCCGGGGAGGGAGAGACCCAGTACTTC. Based on the CDR3 plus reference TRBV28 and TRBJ2-5, the full variable domain is DVKVTQSSRYLVKRTGEKVFLECVQDMDHENMFWYRQDPGLGLRLIYFSYDVKMKEKGDIPEGYSVSREKKERFSLILESASTNQTSMYLCASSLPPPGEGETQYFGPGTRLLVL.

The rearrangement joins TRBV23-1 to TRBJ1-3, with 7 bases fitting TRBD1. TRBV23-1 is noted as an ORF with a role that remains uncertain. The CDR3 spans 14 residues. Unmatched junction bases numbered 6, after V lost 6 bases and J lost 4 bases. The CDR3: CASRAKDRGNTIYF. Written as DNA, the CDR3 is TGCGCCAGCAGAGCTAAGGACAGGGGAAACACCATATATTTT.